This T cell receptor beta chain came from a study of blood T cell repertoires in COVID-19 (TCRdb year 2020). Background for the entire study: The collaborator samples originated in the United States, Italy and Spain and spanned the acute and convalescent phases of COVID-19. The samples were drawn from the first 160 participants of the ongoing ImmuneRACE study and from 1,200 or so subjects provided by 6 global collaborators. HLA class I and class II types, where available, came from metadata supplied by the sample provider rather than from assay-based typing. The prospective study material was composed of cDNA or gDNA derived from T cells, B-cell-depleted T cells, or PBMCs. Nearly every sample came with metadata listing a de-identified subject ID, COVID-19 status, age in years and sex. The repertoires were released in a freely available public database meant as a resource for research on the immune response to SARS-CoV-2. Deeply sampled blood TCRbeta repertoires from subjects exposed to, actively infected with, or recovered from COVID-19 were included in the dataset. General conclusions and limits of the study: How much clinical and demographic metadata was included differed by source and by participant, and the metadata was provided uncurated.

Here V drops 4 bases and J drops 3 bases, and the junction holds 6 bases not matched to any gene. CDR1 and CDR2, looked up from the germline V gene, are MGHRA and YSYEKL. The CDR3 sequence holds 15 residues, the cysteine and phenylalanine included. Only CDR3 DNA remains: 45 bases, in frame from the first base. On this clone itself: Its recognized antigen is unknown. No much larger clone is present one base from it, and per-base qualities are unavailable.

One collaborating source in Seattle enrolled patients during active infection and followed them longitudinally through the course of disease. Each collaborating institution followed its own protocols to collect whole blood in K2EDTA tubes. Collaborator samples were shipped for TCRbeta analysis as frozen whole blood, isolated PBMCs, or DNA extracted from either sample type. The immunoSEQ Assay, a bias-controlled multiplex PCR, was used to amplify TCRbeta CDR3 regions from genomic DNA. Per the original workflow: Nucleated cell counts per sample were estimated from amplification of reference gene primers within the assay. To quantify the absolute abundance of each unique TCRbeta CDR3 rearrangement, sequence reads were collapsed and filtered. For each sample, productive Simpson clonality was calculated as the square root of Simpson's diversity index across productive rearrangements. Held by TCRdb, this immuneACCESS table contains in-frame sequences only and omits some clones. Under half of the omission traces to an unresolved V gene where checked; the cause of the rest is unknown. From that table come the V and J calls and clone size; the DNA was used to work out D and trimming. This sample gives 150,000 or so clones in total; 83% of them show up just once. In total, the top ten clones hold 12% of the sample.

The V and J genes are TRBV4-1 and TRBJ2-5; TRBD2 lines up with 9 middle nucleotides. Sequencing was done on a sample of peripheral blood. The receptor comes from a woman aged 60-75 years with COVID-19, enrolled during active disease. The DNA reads TGCGCCAGCAGCCGATCGACTAGCGGAGAAGAGACCCAGTACTTC. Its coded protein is CASSRSTSGEETQYF.